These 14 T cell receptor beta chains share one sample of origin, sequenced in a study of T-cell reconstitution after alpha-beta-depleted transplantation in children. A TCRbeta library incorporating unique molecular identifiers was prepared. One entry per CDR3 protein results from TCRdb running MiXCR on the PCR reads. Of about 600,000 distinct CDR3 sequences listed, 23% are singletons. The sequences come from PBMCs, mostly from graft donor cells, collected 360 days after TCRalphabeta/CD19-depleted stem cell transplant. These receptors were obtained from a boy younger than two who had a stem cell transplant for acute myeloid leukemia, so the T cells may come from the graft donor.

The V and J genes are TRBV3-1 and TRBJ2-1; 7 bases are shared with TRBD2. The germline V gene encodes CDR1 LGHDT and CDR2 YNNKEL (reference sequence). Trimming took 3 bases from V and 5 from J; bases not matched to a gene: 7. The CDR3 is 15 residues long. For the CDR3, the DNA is TGTGCCAGCAGCCAGGAAGGACTAGGGCACAATGAGCAGTTCTTC. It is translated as CASSQEGLGHNEQFF.

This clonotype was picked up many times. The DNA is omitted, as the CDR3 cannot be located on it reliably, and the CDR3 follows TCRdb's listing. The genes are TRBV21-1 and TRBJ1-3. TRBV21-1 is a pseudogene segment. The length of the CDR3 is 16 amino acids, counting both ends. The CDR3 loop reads CASSNAGFGGGNTIYF.

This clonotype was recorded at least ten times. The CDR3 sequence: CASSPPGTAYEQYF. The DNA for the CDR3 is TGTGCCAGCTCACCCCCCGGGACAGCCTACGAGCAGTACTTC. V gene TRBV18 combines with J gene TRBJ2-7, with TRBD1 identical over 7 bases. The CDR3 is 14 amino acids. With V trimmed by 3 bases and J by 2 bases, 4 bases remained unmatched. Germline CDR1 KGHSH, CDR2 LQKENI. The variable domain in full, completed from reference TRBV18 and TRBJ2-7, reads NAGVMQNPRHLVRRRGQEARLRCSPMKGHSHVYWYRQLPEEGLKFMVYLQKENIIDESGMPKERFSAEFPKEGPSILRIQQVVRGDSAAYFCASSPPGTAYEQYFGPGTRLTVT.

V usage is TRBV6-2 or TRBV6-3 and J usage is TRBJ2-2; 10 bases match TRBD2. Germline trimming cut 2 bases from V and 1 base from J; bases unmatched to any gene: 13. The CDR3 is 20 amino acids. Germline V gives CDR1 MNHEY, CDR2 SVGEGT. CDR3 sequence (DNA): TGTGCCAGCAGTTACCGGGCTAGCGGGAGACAACGGATGAACACCGGGGAGCTGTTTTTT. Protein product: CASSYRASGRQRMNTGELFF.

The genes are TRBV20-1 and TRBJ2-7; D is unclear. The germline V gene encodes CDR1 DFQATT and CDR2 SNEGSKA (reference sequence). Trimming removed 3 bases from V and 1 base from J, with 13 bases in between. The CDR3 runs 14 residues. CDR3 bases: TGCAGTGCTAGGGTATTGGACCAATCCTACGAGCAGTACTTC. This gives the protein CSARVLDQSYEQYF.

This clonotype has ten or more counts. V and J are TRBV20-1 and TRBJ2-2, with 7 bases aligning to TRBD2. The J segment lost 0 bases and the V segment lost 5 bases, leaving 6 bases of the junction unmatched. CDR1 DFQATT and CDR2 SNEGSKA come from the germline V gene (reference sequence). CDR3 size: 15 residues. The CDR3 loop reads CSAHSGGSNTGELFF. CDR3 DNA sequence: TGCAGTGCTCACTCGGGAGGTTCGAACACCGGGGAGCTGTTTTTT.

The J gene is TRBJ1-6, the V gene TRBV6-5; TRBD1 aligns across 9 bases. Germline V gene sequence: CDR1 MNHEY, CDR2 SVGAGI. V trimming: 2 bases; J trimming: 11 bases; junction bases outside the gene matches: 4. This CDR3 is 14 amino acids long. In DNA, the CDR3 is TGTGCCAGCAGTTACGCCGGACAGGGGACACCCCTCCACTTT. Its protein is CASSYAGQGTPLHF.

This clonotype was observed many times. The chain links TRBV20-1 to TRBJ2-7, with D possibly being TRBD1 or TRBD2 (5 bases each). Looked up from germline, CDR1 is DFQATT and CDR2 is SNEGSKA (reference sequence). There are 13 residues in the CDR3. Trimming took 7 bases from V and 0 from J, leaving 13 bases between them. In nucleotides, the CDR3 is TGCAGTGTGGGACCCTGGAGCTCCTACGAGCAGTACGTC. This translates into CSVGPWSSYEQYV.

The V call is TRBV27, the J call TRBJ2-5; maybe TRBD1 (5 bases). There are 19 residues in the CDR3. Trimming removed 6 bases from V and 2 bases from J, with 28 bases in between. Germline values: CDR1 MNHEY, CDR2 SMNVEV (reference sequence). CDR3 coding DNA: TGTGCCAGCAGCCCAAGCCATTCGTCCCGCGCAGGGTGGCAAGAGACCCAGTACTTC. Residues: CASSPSHSSRAGWQETQYF.

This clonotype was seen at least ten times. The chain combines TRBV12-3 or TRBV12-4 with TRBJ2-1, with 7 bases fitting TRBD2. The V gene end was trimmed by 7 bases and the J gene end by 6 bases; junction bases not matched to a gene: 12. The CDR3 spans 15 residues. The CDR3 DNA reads TGTGCCAGCACGGGGCTAAGCGGGGCTGGCAATGAGCAGTTCTTC. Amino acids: CASTGLSGAGNEQFF.

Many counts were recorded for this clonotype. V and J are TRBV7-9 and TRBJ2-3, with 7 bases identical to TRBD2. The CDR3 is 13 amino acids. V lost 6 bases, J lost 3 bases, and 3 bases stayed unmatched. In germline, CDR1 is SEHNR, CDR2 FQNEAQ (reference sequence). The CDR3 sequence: CASRLAETDTQYF. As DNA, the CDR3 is TGTGCCAGCAGGCTAGCGGAGACAGATACGCAGTATTTT.

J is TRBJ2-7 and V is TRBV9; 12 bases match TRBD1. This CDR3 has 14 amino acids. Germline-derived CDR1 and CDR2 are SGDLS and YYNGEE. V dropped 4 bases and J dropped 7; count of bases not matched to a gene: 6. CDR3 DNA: TGTGCCAGCAGCTCCGGGACAGGGGGCTCTGAGCAGTACGTC. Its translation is CASSSGTGGSEQYV.

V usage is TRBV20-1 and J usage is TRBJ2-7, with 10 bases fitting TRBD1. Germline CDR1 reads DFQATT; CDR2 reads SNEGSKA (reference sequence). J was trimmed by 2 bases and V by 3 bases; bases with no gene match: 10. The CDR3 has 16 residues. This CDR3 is CSASSRPGTGAYEQYF. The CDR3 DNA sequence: TGCAGTGCTAGCAGTCGACCCGGGACAGGGGCCTACGAGCAGTACTTC.

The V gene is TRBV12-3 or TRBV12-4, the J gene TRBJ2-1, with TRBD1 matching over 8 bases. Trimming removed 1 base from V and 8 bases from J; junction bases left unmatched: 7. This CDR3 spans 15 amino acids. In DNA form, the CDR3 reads TGTGCCAGCAGTTTAGGCAGGGGGCAAGTCTATGAGCAGTTCTTC. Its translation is CASSLGRGQVYEQFF.